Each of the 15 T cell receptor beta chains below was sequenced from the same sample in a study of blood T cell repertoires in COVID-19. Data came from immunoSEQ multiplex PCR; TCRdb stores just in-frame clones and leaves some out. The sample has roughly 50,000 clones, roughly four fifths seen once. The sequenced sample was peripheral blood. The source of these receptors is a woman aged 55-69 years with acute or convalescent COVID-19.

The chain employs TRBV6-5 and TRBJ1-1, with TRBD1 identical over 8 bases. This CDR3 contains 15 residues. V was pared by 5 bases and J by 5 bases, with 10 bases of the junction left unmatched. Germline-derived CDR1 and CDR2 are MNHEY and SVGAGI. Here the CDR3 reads CASSPGQGPLTEAFF. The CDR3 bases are TGTGCCAGCAGTCCCGGACAGGGCCCGCTGACTGAAGCTTTCTTT.

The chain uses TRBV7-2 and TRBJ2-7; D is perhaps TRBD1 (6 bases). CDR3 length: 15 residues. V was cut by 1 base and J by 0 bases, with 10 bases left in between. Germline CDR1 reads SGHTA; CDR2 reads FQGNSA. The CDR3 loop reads CASSLGQGNSYEQYF. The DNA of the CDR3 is TGTGCCAGCAGCTTAGGGCAGGGGAACTCCTACGAGCAGTACTTC.

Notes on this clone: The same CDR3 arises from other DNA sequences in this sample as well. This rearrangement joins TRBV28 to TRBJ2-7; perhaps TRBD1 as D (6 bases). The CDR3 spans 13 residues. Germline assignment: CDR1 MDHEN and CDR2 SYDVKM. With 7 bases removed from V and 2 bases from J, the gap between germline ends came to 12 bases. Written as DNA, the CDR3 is TGTGCCAGCAATGGGACACCGACCTACGAGCAGTACTTC. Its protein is CASNGTPTYEQYF.

In nucleotides, the CDR3 is TGTGCCAGCAGTGAGACGGACAGATCTAGGATCAGTGAGCAGTTCTTC. Translated: CASSETDRSRISEQFF. The rearrangement uses TRBV6-1 and TRBJ2-1; TRBD1 might be the D (6 bases). CDR3 size: 16 residues. CDR1 and CDR2 from the germline V gene are MNHNS and SASEGT. The V end lost 3 bases, the J end lost 9 bases, and 21 bases lay between the germline ends.

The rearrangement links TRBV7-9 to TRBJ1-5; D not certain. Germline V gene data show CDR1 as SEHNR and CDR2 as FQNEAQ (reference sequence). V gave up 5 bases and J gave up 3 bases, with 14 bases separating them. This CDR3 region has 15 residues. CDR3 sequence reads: CASSDIKSFNQPQHF. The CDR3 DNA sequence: TGTGCCAGCAGCGATATTAAGAGTTTCAATCAGCCCCAGCATTTT. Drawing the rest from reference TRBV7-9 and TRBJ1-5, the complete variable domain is DTGVSQNPRHKITKRGQNVTFRCDPISEHNRLYWYRQTLGQGPEFLTYFQNEAQLEKSRLLSDRFSAERPKGSFSTLEIQRTEQGDSAMYLCASSDIKSFNQPQHFGDGTRLSIL.

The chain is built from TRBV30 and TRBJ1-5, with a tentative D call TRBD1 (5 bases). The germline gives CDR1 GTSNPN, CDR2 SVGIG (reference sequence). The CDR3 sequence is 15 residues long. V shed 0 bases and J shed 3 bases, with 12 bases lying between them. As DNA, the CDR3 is TGTGCCTGGAGTGTACTGACAGCTTCCAATCAGCCCCAGCATTTT. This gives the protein CAWSVLTASNQPQHF.

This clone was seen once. CDR3 protein: CASKRQGAGYGYTF. CDR3 bases: TGTGCCAGTAAGAGACAGGGGGCGGGCTATGGCTACACCTTC. The gene calls are TRBV19 and TRBJ1-2; 10 bases are shared with TRBD1. The CDR3 extends over 14 amino acids. Germline values: CDR1 LNHDA, CDR2 SQIVND (reference sequence). V was pared by 7 bases and J by 4 bases, with 6 bases of the junction left unmatched.

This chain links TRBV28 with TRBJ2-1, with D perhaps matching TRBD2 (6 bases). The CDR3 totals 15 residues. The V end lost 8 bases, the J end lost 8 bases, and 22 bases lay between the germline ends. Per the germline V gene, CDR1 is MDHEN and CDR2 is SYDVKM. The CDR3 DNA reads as TGTGCCAGCCTGATGGGCGGGGCCAAGGGCTATGAGCAGTTCTTC. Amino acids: CASLMGGAKGYEQFF.

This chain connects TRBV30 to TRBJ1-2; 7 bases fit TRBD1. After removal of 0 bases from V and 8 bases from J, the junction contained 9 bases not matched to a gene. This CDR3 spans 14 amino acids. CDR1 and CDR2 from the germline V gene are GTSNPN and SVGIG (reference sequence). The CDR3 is CAWSVQRTGNGYTF. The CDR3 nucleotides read TGTGCCTGGAGTGTACAAAGGACAGGAAACGGCTACACCTTC. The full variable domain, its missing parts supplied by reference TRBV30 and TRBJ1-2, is SQTIHQWPATLVQPVGSPLSLECTVEGTSNPNLYWYRQAAGRGLQLLFYSVGIGQISSEVPQNLSASRPQDRQFILSSKKLLLSDSGFYLCAWSVQRTGNGYTFGSGTRLTVV.

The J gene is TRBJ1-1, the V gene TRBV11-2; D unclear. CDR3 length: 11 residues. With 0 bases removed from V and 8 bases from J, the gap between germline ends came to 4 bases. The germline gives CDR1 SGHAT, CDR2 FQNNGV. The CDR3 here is CASSLEQEAFF. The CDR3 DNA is TGTGCCAGCAGCTTAGAACAGGAAGCTTTCTTT.

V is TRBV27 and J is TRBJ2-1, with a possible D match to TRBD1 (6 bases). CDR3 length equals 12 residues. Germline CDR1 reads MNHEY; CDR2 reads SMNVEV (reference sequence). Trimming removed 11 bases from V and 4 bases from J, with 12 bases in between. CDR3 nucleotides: TGTGCCTCAGGGGACCAGTACAATGAGCAGTTCTTC. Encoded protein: CASGDQYNEQFF.

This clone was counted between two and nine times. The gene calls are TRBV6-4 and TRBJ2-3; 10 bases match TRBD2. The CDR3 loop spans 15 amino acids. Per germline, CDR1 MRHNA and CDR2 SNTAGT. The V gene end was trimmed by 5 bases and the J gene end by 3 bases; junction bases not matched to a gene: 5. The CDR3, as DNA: TGTGCCAGCAGTCTAGCGGGGGAGGAGACAGATACGCAGTATTTT. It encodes CASSLAGEETDTQYF.

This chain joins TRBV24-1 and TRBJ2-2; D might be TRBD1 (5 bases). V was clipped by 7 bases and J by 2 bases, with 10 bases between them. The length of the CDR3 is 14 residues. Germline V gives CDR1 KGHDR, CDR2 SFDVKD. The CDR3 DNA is TGTGCCACCAGGGAAGGGGCCAACACCGGGGAGCTGTTTTTT. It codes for CATREGANTGELFF.

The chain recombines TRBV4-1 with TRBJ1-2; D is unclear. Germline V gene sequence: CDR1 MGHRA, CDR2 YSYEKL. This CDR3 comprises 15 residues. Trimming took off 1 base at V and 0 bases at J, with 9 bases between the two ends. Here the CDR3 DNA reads TGCGCCAGCAGCCAAGTTGTTACAGCTAACTATGGCTACACCTTC. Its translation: CASSQVVTANYGYTF.

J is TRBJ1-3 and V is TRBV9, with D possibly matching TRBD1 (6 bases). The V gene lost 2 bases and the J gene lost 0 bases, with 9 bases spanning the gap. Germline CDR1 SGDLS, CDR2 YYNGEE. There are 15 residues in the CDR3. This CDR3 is CASSVEGGSGNTIYF. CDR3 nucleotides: TGTGCCAGCAGCGTCGAAGGGGGCTCTGGAAACACCATATATTTT. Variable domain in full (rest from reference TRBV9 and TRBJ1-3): DSGVTQTPKHLITATGQRVTLRCSPRSGDLSVYWYQQSLDQGLQFLIQYYNGEERAKGNILERFSAQQFPDLHSELNLSSLELGDSALYFCASSVEGGSGNTIYFGEGSWLTVV.